This T cell receptor (beta chain) was profiled in a study of T-cell reconstitution after alpha-beta-depleted transplantation in children. A TCRbeta library incorporating unique molecular identifiers was prepared. TCRdb independently ran MiXCR on the PCR reads; one entry per CDR3 protein. The data contain about 510,000 distinct CDR3 sequences, roughly 10% of them seen just once; the ten biggest clones take up 12% to 15%. The V end was cut by 7 bases, the J end by 1 base, with 13 bases between. This CDR3 region has 14 residues. In germline, CDR1 is SQVTM, CDR2 ANQGSEA. Points on this clonotype: Antigen specificity is unknown.

Study-wide findings and caveats: T-cell counts and diversity at one year post-transplant came mainly from newly produced T cells.

Material: PBMCs, mostly from graft donor cells, obtained 180 days after TCRalphabeta/CD19-depleted stem cell transplant. This TCR derives from a female patient aged 2-9 years who had a stem cell transplant for aplastic anemia, so the T cells may come from the graft donor. The V call is TRBV29-1, the J call TRBJ2-2, with unresolved D. The DNA for the CDR3 is TGCAGCGGAAGTATAGGTGGGAACACCGGGGAGCTGTTTTTT. Encoded protein: CSGSIGGNTGELFF.